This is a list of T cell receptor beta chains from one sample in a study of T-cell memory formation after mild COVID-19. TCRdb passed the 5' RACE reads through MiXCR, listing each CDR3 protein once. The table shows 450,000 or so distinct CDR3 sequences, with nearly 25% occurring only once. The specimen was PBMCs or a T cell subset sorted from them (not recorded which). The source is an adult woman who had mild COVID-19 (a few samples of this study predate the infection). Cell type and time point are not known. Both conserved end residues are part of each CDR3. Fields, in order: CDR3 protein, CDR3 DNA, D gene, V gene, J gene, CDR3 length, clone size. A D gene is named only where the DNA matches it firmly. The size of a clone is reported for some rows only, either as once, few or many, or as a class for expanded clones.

CASSLGASGNTIYF	TGCGCCAGCAGCTTGGGGGCTTCAGGAAACACCATATATTTT	NA	TRBV5-1	TRBJ1-3	14	NA
CASSSSGRAYNEQFF	TGTGCCAGCAGTTCTAGCGGGAGGGCCTACAATGAGCAGTTCTTC	TRBD2	TRBV12-3/TRBV12-4	TRBJ2-1	15	NA
CASSYFVVSNQPQHF	TGTGCCAGCAGTTACTTTGTAGTTAGCAATCAGCCCCAGCATTTT	NA	TRBV6-2/TRBV6-3	TRBJ1-5	15	NA
CADQGRNSYNEQFF	TGTGCGGATCAGGGACGGAACTCCTACAATGAGCAGTTCTTC	NA	TRBV11-2	TRBJ2-1	14	NA
CATSRSGNSYNEQFF	TGTGCCACCAGCCGTAGCGGGAACAGCTACAATGAGCAGTTCTTC	TRBD2	TRBV24-1	TRBJ2-1	15	NA
CASSQEGGLGDVDTGELFF	TGCGCCAGCAGCCAAGAGGGGGGGTTAGGGGACGTGGACACCGGGGAGCTGTTTTTT	TRBD2	TRBV4-3	TRBJ2-2	19	NA
CASSSWGWTGNTGELFF	TGTGCCAGCAGTTCCTGGGGTTGGACGGGGAACACCGGGGAGCTGTTTTTT	NA	TRBV12-3/TRBV12-4	TRBJ2-2	17	few
CASSFSYTQYF	TGTGCCAGCAGTTTTAGTTATACGCAGTATTTT	NA	TRBV12-3/TRBV12-4	TRBJ2-3	11	few
CASREEGLHPYNEQFF	TGTGCCAGCAGGGAGGAAGGCCTCCACCCTTACAATGAGCAGTTCTTC	NA	TRBV12-3/TRBV12-4	TRBJ2-1	16	NA
CASRPQGAKNIQYF	TGTGCCAGCAGACCTCAGGGCGCCAAAAACATTCAGTACTTC	NA	TRBV7-2	TRBJ2-4	14	NA
CASSSKTGNSGNTIYF	TGTGCCAGCTCGTCCAAGACAGGGAACTCTGGAAACACCATATATTTT	TRBD1	TRBV18	TRBJ1-3	16	few